The text below deals with one T cell receptor beta chain. The antigen is unknown. Reverse transcribed after extraction, RNA yielded cDNA as the sequencing template. The method was immunoSEQ multiplex PCR; TCRdb's version includes in-frame clones alone and lacks a portion of them. Of some 130,000 clones listed, more than 40% are singletons. This entry belongs to a study of CD8+ T cells in alopecia areata. Study-level findings and limits: Patients shared TCRs less clearly than mice did, possibly owing to HLA.

Starting from PBMCs, sorting isolated CD4+ and CD8+ T cells. From germline, CDR1 is LNHDA and CDR2 SQIVND (reference sequence). Unmatched junction bases numbered 6, after V lost 10 bases and J lost 2 bases. The CDR3 sequence is 14 residues long. This TCR came from a human donor with alopecia areata. Sequenced material: CD8+ T cells sorted from blood, taken at week 0. The chain uses TRBV19 and TRBJ2-2; 8 bases match TRBD1. The DNA of the CDR3 is TGTGCCACCAACAGGGGGGAAAACACCGGGGAGCTGTTTTTT. Amino acids: CATNRGENTGELFF. Supplemented by reference TRBV19 and TRBJ2-2, the full variable domain reads DGGITQSPKYLFRKEGQNVTLSCEQNLNHDAMYWYRQDPGQGLRLIYYSQIVNDFQKGDIAEGYSVSREKKESFPLTVTSAQKNPTAFYLCATNRGENTGELFFGEGSRLTVL.